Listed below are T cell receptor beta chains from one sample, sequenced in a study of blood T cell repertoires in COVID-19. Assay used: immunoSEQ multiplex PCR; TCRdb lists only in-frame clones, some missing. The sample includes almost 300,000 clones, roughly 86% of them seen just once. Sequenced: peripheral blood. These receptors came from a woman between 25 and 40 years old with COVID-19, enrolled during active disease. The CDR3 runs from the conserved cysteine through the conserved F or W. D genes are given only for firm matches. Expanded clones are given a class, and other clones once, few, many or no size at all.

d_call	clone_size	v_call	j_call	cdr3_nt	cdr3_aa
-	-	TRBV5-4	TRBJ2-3	TGTGCCAGCAGCCCTCTCGAGGGTACGCAGTATTTT	CASSPLEGTQYF
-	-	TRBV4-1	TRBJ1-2	TGCGCCAGCAGCCAAGTAGGGGAAACAGGGTTAAGTGGCTACACCTTC	CASSQVGETGLSGYTF
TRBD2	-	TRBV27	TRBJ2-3	TGTGCCAGCAGTTTGGGACTAGCACCATCAGATACGCAGTATTTT	CASSLGLAPSDTQYF
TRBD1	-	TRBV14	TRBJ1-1	TGTGCCAGCAGCCAAGGAGGGACAGGGGGCCTGGAAGCTTTCTTT	CASSQGGTGGLEAFF
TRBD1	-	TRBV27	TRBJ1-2	TGTGCCAGCAGTCCCCGGGGACAGGGGGCCTATGGCTACACCTTC	CASSPRGQGAYGYTF
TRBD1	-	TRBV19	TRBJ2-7	TGTGCCAGTACCCCGACAGGGGGCTACGAGCAGTACTTC	CASTPTGGYEQYF
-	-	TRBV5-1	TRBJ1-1	TGCGCCAGCAGCTTCAACGGGAACACTGAAGCTTTCTTT	CASSFNGNTEAFF
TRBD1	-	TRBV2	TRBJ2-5	TGTGCCAGCAGTTTATGGACAGGCGGAAAAGAGACCCAGTACTTC	CASSLWTGGKETQYF
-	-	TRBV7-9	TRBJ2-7	TGTGCCAGCAGCTTCTCCAATGGAGGTTTCGGGCAGTACTTC	CASSFSNGGFGQYF
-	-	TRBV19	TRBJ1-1	TGTGCCAGTAGTATGACGAGGGCTGAAGCTTTCTTT	CASSMTRAEAFF
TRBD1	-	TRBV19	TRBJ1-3	TGTGCCAGTAGTATTCTGGGGACAGGTTTGGCTGGAAACACCATATATTTT	CASSILGTGLAGNTIYF
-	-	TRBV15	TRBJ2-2	TGTGCCACCAGCATTCTAGGTTCCTACGGGGAGCTGTTTTTT	CATSILGSYGELFF
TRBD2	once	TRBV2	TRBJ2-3	TGTGCCAGCAGGGAAAAGCGGGGGGGTGTAGATACGCAGTATTTT	CASREKRGGVDTQYF
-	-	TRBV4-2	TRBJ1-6	TGTGCCAGCAGCCCGTTAACAGGGAATTCACCCCTCCACTTT	CASSPLTGNSPLHF
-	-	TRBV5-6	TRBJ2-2	TGTGCCAGCAGCTTGGGGCAGCGAGTTGAGACCGGGGAGCTGTTTTTT	CASSLGQRVETGELFF
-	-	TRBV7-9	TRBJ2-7	TGTGCCAGCAGCCCCCCTCTAGTCGGGTGGTACGAGCAGTACTTC	CASSPPLVGWYEQYF
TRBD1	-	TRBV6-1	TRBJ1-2	TGTGCCAGCAGTGAAGGGACAGGAGTTTTCTATGGCTACACCTTC	CASSEGTGVFYGYTF
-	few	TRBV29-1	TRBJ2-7	TGCAGCGTTGCCAGGGACTCCTACGAGCAGTACTTC	CSVARDSYEQYF
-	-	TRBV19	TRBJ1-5	TGTGCCAGTAGTATGAGTAGCTCAAATCAGCCCCAGCATTTT	CASSMSSSNQPQHF
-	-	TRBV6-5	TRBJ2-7	TGTGCCAGCAGTTACTCGACAGTCCCCCAGCGCTACGAGCAGTACTTC	CASSYSTVPQRYEQYF
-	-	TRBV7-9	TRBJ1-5	TGTGCCAGCAGCACCGTTCACGTGGGGGCCGGTCAGCCCCAGCATTTT	CASSTVHVGAGQPQHF
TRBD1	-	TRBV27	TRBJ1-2	TGTGCCAGCAGACGGACAGGGGGCGACTATGGCTACACCTTC	CASRRTGGDYGYTF
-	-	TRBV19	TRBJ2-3	TGTGCCAGTAGTATAGCGGGGTCAGATACGCAGTATTTT	CASSIAGSDTQYF
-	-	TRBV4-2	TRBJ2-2	TGTGCCAGCAGCCATGCCAGCGCGAACACCGGGGAGCTGTTTTTT	CASSHASANTGELFF
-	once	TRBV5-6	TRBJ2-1	TGTGCCAGCAGCTTGGGAAGCCGCTACAATGAGCAGTTCTTC	CASSLGSRYNEQFF
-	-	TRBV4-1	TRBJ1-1	TGCGCCAGCAGCCAAGTAAACACCCCGAACACTGAAGCTTTCTTT	CASSQVNTPNTEAFF
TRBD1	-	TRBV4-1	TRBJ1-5	TGCGCCAGCAGCGCCGGGACAGGGAGAACCTTGAGCAATCAGCCCCAGCATTTT	CASSAGTGRTLSNQPQHF
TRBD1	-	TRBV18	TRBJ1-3	TGTGCCAGCTCATCACAGGGGCGCACTGGAAACACCATATATTTT	CASSSQGRTGNTIYF
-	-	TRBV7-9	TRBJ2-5	TGTGCCAGCAGCTTAGACAGGGCAGGTGAGACCCAGTACTTC	CASSLDRAGETQYF
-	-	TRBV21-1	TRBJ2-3	TGTGCCAGCAGTCGTTTTACGCAGTATTTT	CASSRFTQYF
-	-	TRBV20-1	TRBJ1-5	TGCAGTGCTAGAAACCCCAGGGGCCAGCATTTT	CSARNPRGQHF
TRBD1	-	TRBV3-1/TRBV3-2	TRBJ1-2	TGTGCCAGCAGCCGGACAGGGGCGGGGGGCTACACCTTC	CASSRTGAGGYTF
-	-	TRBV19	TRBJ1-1	TGTGCCAGTAGTATGGGATCGGAGGTCACTGAAGCTTTCTTT	CASSMGSEVTEAFF
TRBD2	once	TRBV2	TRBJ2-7	TGTGCCAGCAGTTCTGACCCGGGACTAGCGGGGGGGCTGCTGTCCTACGAGCAGTACTTC	CASSSDPGLAGGLLSYEQYF
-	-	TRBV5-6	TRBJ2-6	TGTGCCAGCAGCTTTTACCAGGGTTGGAGAGGGGCCAACGTCCTGACTTTC	CASSFYQGWRGANVLTF
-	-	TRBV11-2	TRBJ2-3	TGTGCCAGCGGGGGGGGCTCAGATACGCAGTATTTT	CASGGGSDTQYF
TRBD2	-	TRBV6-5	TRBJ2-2	TGTGCCAGCGCGGGGGGGTCCCTAACCGGGGAGCTGTTTTTT	CASAGGSLTGELFF
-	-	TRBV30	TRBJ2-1	TGTGCCTGGAACTCTCTGATGCACAATGAGCAGTTCTTC	CAWNSLMHNEQFF
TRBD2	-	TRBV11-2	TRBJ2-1	TGTGCCAGCAGCTTGCTTCGGGGGGGGGACAATGAGCAGTTCTTC	CASSLLRGGDNEQFF
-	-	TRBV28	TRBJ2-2	TGTGCCAGCAGTTCCTCGGGGGGCCCGAACACCGGGGAGCTGTTTTTT	CASSSSGGPNTGELFF
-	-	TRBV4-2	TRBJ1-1	TGTGCCAGCAGCCAGGGGGGTGGTGCGAACACTGAAGCTTTCTTT	CASSQGGGANTEAFF
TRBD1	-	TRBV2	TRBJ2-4	TGTGCCAGCAGTCCGGGACAGGGTCTATTTCAGTACTTC	CASSPGQGLFQYF
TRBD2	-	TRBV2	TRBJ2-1	TGTGCCAGCGGATGGACTAGCGGGGCGGGGAATGAGCAGTTCTTC	CASGWTSGAGNEQFF
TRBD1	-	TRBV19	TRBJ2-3	TGTGCCAGTACCTCGACAGGGGCCACAGATACGCAGTATTTT	CASTSTGATDTQYF
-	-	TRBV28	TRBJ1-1	TGTGCCAGCAGTTTTTGGGTGGAGGATGAAGCTTTCTTT	CASSFWVEDEAFF